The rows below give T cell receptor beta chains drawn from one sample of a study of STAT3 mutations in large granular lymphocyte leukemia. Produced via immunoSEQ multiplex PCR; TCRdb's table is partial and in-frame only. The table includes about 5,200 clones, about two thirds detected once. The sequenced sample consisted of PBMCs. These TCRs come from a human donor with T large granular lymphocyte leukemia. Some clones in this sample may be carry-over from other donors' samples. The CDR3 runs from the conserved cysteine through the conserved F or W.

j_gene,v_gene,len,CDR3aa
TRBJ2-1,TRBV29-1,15,CSVDALAGVSNEQFF
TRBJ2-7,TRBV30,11,CAWSGGPEQYF
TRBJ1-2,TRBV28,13,CASSLTESHGYTF
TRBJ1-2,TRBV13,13,CASSLEQGASYTF
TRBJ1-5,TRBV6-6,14,CASRGQGANQPQHF
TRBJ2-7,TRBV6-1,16,CASSEAAGGLFYEQYF
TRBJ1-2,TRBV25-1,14,CASSQGSLGGGYTF
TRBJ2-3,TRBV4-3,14,CASSQGGSSDTQYF
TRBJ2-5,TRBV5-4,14,CASSNGLAWETQYF
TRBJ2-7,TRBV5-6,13,CAGSLWTAYEQYF
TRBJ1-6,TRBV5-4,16,CASSSEGRSYNSPLHF
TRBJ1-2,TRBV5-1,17,CASSPRQGGSKVYGYTF
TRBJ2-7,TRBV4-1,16,CASSQEEGSGAYEQYF
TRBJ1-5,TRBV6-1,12,CASSPEGQPQHF
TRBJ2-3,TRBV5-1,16,CASSLAGRGYTDTQYF
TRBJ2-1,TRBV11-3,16,CASSFGGLGVRNEQFF
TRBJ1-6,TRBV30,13,CAWRQAGNSPLHF
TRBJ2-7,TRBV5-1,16,CASSLAAGTGAYEQYF
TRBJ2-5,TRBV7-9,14,CASSLGDPQETQYF
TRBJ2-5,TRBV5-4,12,CASSLAEETQYF
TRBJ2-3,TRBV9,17,CASSVPLAGGSTDTQYF
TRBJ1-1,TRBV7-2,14,CASSLAQGQTEAFF
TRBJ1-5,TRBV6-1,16,CASSEAIGQPHQPQHF
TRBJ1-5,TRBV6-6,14,CASSPGQSNQPQHF
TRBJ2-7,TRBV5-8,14,CASVDWGGAYEQYF
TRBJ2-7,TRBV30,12,CAWAGSSYEQYF
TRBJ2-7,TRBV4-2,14,CASSRGSGGYEQYF
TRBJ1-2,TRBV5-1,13,CASSLDRVHGYTF
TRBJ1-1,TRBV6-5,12,CASSTQWAEAFF
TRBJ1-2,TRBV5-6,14,CASSFGLLNYGYTF
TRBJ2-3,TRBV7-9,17,CASSLGTSGRGTDTQYF